The rows below give T cell receptor beta chains drawn from one sample of a study of control samples from healthy donors and cancer patients. TCRdb's table, derived via immunoSEQ multiplex PCR, lists solely in-frame clones and lacks some. This sample yields under 200,000 clones, of which just over 95% are seen a single time; 1% belongs to the top ten. Sequenced input: blood. Every receptor here comes from a woman in her 30s in good health. CDR3s include the opening cysteine and the closing phenylalanine or tryptophan. The D gene is left open where the match is weak. Clone size appears in some rows only: once, few, many, or a class for an expanded clone.

j_gene | d_gene | v_gene | abundance | len | CDR3aa | CDR3nt
TRBJ1-2 | TRBD1 | TRBV4-1 | - | 15 | CASTPPGQGIHGYTF | TGCGCCAGCACCCCCCCGGGACAGGGGATCCATGGCTACACCTTC
TRBJ2-7 | - | TRBV15 | - | 13 | CATSRVTNYEQYF | TGTGCCACCAGCAGAGTAACGAACTACGAGCAGTACTTC
TRBJ2-2 | - | TRBV28 | - | 16 | CASSPIGHENTGELFF | TGTGCCAGCAGTCCTATAGGGCATGAGAACACCGGGGAGCTGTTTTTT
TRBJ2-3 | TRBD1 | TRBV6-1 | - | 15 | CASSEAEGQADTQYF | TGTGCCAGCAGTGAAGCGGAAGGACAGGCAGATACGCAGTATTTT
TRBJ2-1 | TRBD2 | TRBV7-3 | - | 17 | CASSPTGTSGDNNEQFF | TGTGCCAGCAGCCCGACGGGGACTAGCGGAGACAACAATGAGCAGTTCTTC
TRBJ1-2 | - | TRBV28 | once | 14 | CASSRPGQFYGYTF | TGTGCCAGCAGCAGACCCGGACAGTTCTATGGCTACACCTTC
TRBJ2-1 | - | TRBV15 | - | 15 | CATSREGSATNEQFF | TGTGCCACCAGCAGAGAGGGGAGTGCCACCAATGAGCAGTTCTTC
TRBJ1-2 | - | TRBV2 | - | 13 | CASSVGISRGYTF | TGTGCCAGCAGTGTAGGCATCTCCCGTGGCTACACCTTC
TRBJ2-5 | TRBD2 | TRBV6-5 | - | 14 | CASTSGSSKGTQYF | TGTGCCAGCACCAGCGGGAGCTCCAAGGGGACCCAGTACTTC
TRBJ2-7 | TRBD2 | TRBV6-1 | - | 15 | CASSEDSGGGYEQYF | TGTGCCAGCAGCGAAGACAGCGGGGGAGGTTACGAGCAGTACTTC
TRBJ1-2 | - | TRBV27 | once | 13 | CASSSVITPGYTF | TGTGCCAGCAGTTCCGTTATCACCCCTGGCTACACCTTC
TRBJ2-7 | - | TRBV4-1 | once | 15 | CASSQREDVTYEQYF | TGCGCCAGCAGCCAACGCGAGGACGTAACCTACGAGCAGTACTTC
TRBJ2-1 | - | TRBV7-9 | - | 12 | CASSFTGSEQFF | TGTGCCAGCAGCTTCACAGGGAGTGAGCAGTTCTTC
TRBJ1-4 | - | TRBV28 | - | 15 | CASSFLRSTNEKLFF | TGTGCCAGCAGTTTCCTCCGGTCAACTAATGAAAAACTGTTTTTT
TRBJ2-6 | - | TRBV2 | - | 14 | CASSAGAGANVLTF | TGTGCCAGCAGCGCAGGGGCTGGGGCCAACGTCCTGACTTTC
TRBJ1-5 | - | TRBV11-2 | - | 13 | CASSYLRNQPQHF | TGTGCCAGCAGCTACTTGCGCAATCAGCCCCAGCATTTT
TRBJ1-6 | - | TRBV19 | - | 14 | CASSTSRDASPLHF | TGTGCCAGTAGTACGTCCCGGGACGCCTCCCCCCTCCACTTT
TRBJ1-6 | - | TRBV7-9 | - | 13 | CASSSGRNSPLHF | TGTGCCAGCAGCTCGGGACGGAATTCACCCCTCCACTTT
TRBJ2-7 | - | TRBV30 | - | 15 | CAWSVSGTLRYRQYF | TGTGCCTGGAGTGTATCCGGGACCTTACGATATAGGCAGTACTTC
TRBJ1-2 | TRBD1 | TRBV5-4 | - | 14 | CASNGIGTGLGYTF | TGTGCCAGCAACGGTATTGGGACAGGGCTTGGCTACACCTTC
TRBJ1-1 | - | TRBV4-1 | once | 15 | CASSHSQGWNTEAFF | TGCGCCAGCAGCCACTCACAGGGTTGGAACACTGAAGCTTTCTTT
TRBJ2-2 | - | TRBV9 | - | 15 | CARKYTGPSAGELFF | TGTGCCAGAAAATATACGGGCCCTAGTGCCGGGGAGCTGTTTTTT
TRBJ1-4 | - | TRBV5-6 | - | 14 | CASSITTVAGKLFF | TGTGCCAGCAGCATAACGACAGTGGCTGGAAAACTGTTTTTT
TRBJ1-4 | - | TRBV9 | - | 14 | CASSETATNEKLFF | TGTGCCAGCAGCGAGACAGCAACTAATGAAAAACTGTTTTTT
TRBJ1-1 | - | TRBV5-1 | - | 15 | CASSLKVGGNTEAFF | TGCGCCAGCAGCTTGAAGGTTGGCGGGAACACTGAAGCTTTCTTT
TRBJ2-5 | - | TRBV12-3/TRBV12-4 | once | 13 | CASTFSPGPPQYF | TGTGCCAGCACCTTTTCCCCAGGGCCACCTCAGTACTTC
TRBJ2-1 | TRBD2 | TRBV5-1 | - | 16 | CASSLVLAGTYNEQFF | TGCGCCAGCAGCTTGGTCCTAGCGGGAACCTACAATGAGCAGTTCTTC
TRBJ2-7 | - | TRBV5-6 | - | 13 | CASSLISRHEQYF | TGTGCCAGCAGCTTAATTTCACGCCACGAGCAGTACTTC
TRBJ2-7 | TRBD1 | TRBV11-2 | - | 14 | CASSLGTGGYEQYF | TGTGCCAGCAGCTTAGGGACAGGGGGCTACGAGCAGTACTTC
TRBJ2-4 | - | TRBV7-8 | - | 16 | CASSPGYRDKKNIQYF | TGTGCCAGCAGCCCCGGCTACCGGGACAAAAAAAACATTCAGTACTTC
TRBJ2-1 | TRBD2 | TRBV5-1 | - | 15 | CASSPLAGAYNEQFF | TGCGCCAGCAGCCCCCTAGCGGGGGCCTACAATGAGCAGTTCTTC
TRBJ2-4 | TRBD2 | TRBV3-1/TRBV3-2 | - | 18 | CASSRGLAGMGAKNIQYF | TGTGCCAGCAGCCGGGGACTAGCGGGAATGGGGGCCAAAAACATTCAGTACTTC
TRBJ1-6 | - | TRBV9 | - | 14 | CASSVGQGNSPLHF | TGTGCCAGCAGCGTAGGGCAGGGCAATTCACCCCTCCACTTT
TRBJ1-3 | - | TRBV28 | once | 18 | CASSLQQGGEVSGNTIYF | TGTGCCAGCAGTTTACAACAGGGAGGTGAAGTCTCTGGAAACACCATATATTTT
TRBJ1-1 | - | TRBV4-1 | - | 14 | CASSQFQGSTEAFF | TGCGCCAGCAGCCAATTCCAGGGTTCCACTGAAGCTTTCTTT
TRBJ1-6 | - | TRBV5-1 | - | 14 | CASSLGLRNSPLHF | TGCGCCAGCAGCTTGGGTTTACGGAATTCACCCCTCCACTTT
TRBJ1-4 | - | TRBV6-5 | - | 13 | CASSYSGGEKLFF | TGTGCCAGCAGTTACTCGGGGGGTGAAAAACTGTTTTTT
TRBJ1-1 | TRBD1 | TRBV25-1 | - | 14 | CASSDRDRYTEAFF | TGTGCCAGCAGTGACCGGGACAGGTACACTGAAGCTTTCTTT
TRBJ1-1 | - | TRBV27 | few | 13 | CASSFDLNTEAFF | TGTGCCAGCAGTTTCGATCTGAACACTGAAGCTTTCTTT
TRBJ2-7 | - | TRBV7-2 | - | 13 | CASSSTSSYEQYF | TGTGCCAGCAGCTCTACCTCCTCCTACGAGCAGTACTTC
TRBJ1-1 | - | TRBV7-7 | - | 14 | CASSPGGELTEAFF | TGTGCTAGCAGCCCAGGAGGGGAATTGACTGAAGCTTTCTTT
TRBJ1-3 | - | TRBV5-4 | - | 16 | CASFLMGAVSGNTIYF | TGTGCCAGCTTTCTGATGGGGGCTGTCTCTGGAAACACCATATATTTT
TRBJ1-4 | - | TRBV10-3 | - | 14 | CAISESRRSEKLFF | TGTGCCATCAGTGAGTCCAGGCGGAGCGAAAAACTGTTTTTT
TRBJ1-2 | - | TRBV2 | - | 13 | CASSRGNNYGYTF | TGTGCCAGCAGTCGGGGAAATAACTATGGCTACACCTTC
TRBJ2-7 | - | TRBV16 | - | 15 | CASSQGQTSADEQYF | TGTGCCAGCAGCCAAGGGCAGACAAGCGCGGACGAGCAGTACTTC
TRBJ1-4 | - | TRBV6-5 | - | 15 | CASSNKGLTNEKLFF | TGTGCCAGCAGTAACAAGGGACTAACTAATGAAAAACTGTTTTTT
TRBJ2-5 | - | TRBV7-6 | - | 16 | CASSSDRGGPGETQYF | TGTGCCAGCAGCTCCGACAGGGGAGGGCCGGGAGAGACCCAGTACTTC
TRBJ1-6 | TRBD1 | TRBV25-1 | - | 14 | CASSVTGDNSPLHF | TGTGCCAGCAGCGTAACAGGGGATAATTCACCCCTCCACTTT
TRBJ2-7 | - | TRBV29-1 | - | 11 | CSAVQGYEQYF | TGCAGCGCGGTTCAGGGATACGAGCAGTACTTC
TRBJ1-5 | TRBD1 | TRBV10-3 | - | 15 | CAISEGGTGSGPQHF | TGTGCCATCAGTGAGGGAGGGACAGGGAGCGGGCCCCAGCATTTT
TRBJ2-3 | TRBD2 | TRBV4-2 | - | 16 | CASSQGTSGSTDTQYF | TGTGCCAGCAGCCAAGGGACTAGCGGGAGCACAGATACGCAGTATTTT
TRBJ2-7 | - | TRBV3-1/TRBV3-2 | - | 13 | CASSHSGGGEQYF | TGTGCCAGCAGCCATTCCGGGGGTGGAGAGCAGTACTTC
TRBJ2-7 | TRBD2 | TRBV2 | - | 14 | CASNLAGMNYEQYF | TGTGCCAGCAATTTAGCGGGAATGAACTACGAGCAGTACTTC
TRBJ2-5 | - | TRBV7-8 | - | 15 | CASSSSWLVGETQYF | TGTGCCAGCAGCTCCTCCTGGTTAGTTGGAGAGACCCAGTACTTC
TRBJ1-5 | - | TRBV19 | - | 13 | CASSITSNQPQHF | TGTGCCAGTAGTATAACCAGCAATCAGCCCCAGCATTTT
TRBJ1-5 | TRBD1 | TRBV27 | - | 15 | CASRTTGAQVQPQHF | TGTGCCAGCCGGACCACAGGGGCCCAAGTTCAGCCCCAGCATTTT
TRBJ1-2 | - | TRBV6-5 | - | 14 | CASSYSGFRDGYTF | TGTGCCAGCAGTTACTCCGGATTCAGAGATGGCTACACCTTC
TRBJ2-6 | - | TRBV9 | - | 15 | CASSGIQTGANVLTF | TGTGCCAGCAGCGGAATTCAGACTGGGGCCAACGTCCTGACTTTC
TRBJ1-1 | TRBD1 | TRBV5-4 | - | 14 | CASRYRGRNTEAFF | TGTGCCAGCAGGTACAGGGGGCGGAACACTGAAGCTTTCTTT
TRBJ2-1 | - | TRBV7-3 | - | 16 | CASSLSQGGGYNEQFF | TGTGCCAGCAGCTTATCCCAGGGTGGGGGATACAATGAGCAGTTCTTC